Below are 21 T cell receptor beta chains sequenced from a single sample in a study of blood T cell repertoires in COVID-19. Assay used: immunoSEQ multiplex PCR; TCRdb lists only in-frame clones, some missing. The sample holds 150,000 to 200,000 clones, approximately 74% seen once. The sequencing input was peripheral blood. All receptors derive from an elderly woman with acute or convalescent COVID-19.

This clone has only one observation. The chain combines TRBV29-1 with TRBJ2-3; TRBD2 aligns across 10 bases. Looked up from germline, CDR1 is SQVTM and CDR2 is ANQGSEA. V gave up 6 bases and J gave up 2 bases; unmatched junction bases: 5. The CDR3 is 14 amino acids. Here the CDR3 reads CSVSGTSDTDTQYF. CDR3 coding DNA: TGCAGCGTCTCCGGGACTAGCGACACAGATACGCAGTATTTT.

The gene calls are TRBV29-1 and TRBJ2-1; D gene uncertain. The V end was cut by 4 bases, the J end by 8 bases, with 15 bases between. This CDR3 region has 13 residues. From germline, CDR1 is SQVTM and CDR2 ANQGSEA. CDR3 protein: CSVARPAFDEQFF. The CDR3 DNA reads TGCAGCGTTGCCAGGCCCGCATTTGATGAGCAGTTCTTC.

The CDR3, as DNA: TGTGCCAGTAGTGAGGCCGGGACAGGCTATGGCTACACCTTC. This translates into CASSEAGTGYGYTF. The chain employs TRBV19 and TRBJ1-2; 8 positions match TRBD1. The length of the CDR3 is 14 residues. The V gene's germline CDR1 is LNHDA and CDR2 SQIVND (reference sequence). V lost 5 bases, J lost 4 bases, and 6 bases stayed unmatched.

The chain employs TRBV24-1 and TRBJ1-4, with 7 bases that match TRBD1. The CDR3 has 14 residues. Per the germline V gene, CDR1 is KGHDR and CDR2 is SFDVKD. V trimming: 3 bases; J trimming: 8 bases; junction bases outside the gene matches: 5. CDR3 residues: CATSDAGGDEKLFF. The CDR3 DNA reads as TGTGCCACCAGTGATGCAGGGGGAGACGAAAAACTGTTTTTT.

The gene calls are TRBV18 and TRBJ2-2; D is uncertain. The CDR3 loop spans 16 amino acids. Germline lookup yields CDR1 KGHSH and CDR2 LQKENI. The V and J ends lost 3 bases and 0 bases respectively, with 11 bases between them. CDR3 bases: TGTGCCAGCTCACCCATATTCTACGCGAACACCGGGGAGCTGTTTTTT. It encodes CASSPIFYANTGELFF.

J is TRBJ1-1 and V is TRBV19, with a weak D call TRBD1 (6 bases). This CDR3 has 17 residues. V lost 2 bases, J lost 3 bases, and 19 bases lay in between. The germline V gene has CDR1 LNHDA and CDR2 SQIVND (reference sequence). The CDR3 here is CASSISFSGAGDTEAFF. CDR3 in DNA: TGTGCCAGTAGTATATCGTTCTCAGGGGCTGGGGACACTGAAGCTTTCTTT. The complete variable domain, with remaining parts taken from reference TRBV19 and TRBJ1-1, reads DGGITQSPKYLFRKEGQNVTLSCEQNLNHDAMYWYRQDPGQGLRLIYYSQIVNDFQKGDIAEGYSVSREKKESFPLTVTSAQKNPTAFYLCASSISFSGAGDTEAFFGQGTRLTVV.

The V and J genes are TRBV28 and TRBJ1-6; no reliable D call. Per germline, CDR1 MDHEN and CDR2 SYDVKM. This CDR3 spans 15 amino acids. V lost 5 bases to trimming and J lost 6 bases, with 14 bases between them. The DNA of the CDR3 is TGTGCCAGCAGTCGAAGTGGCAGGTTTAATTCACCCCTCCACTTT. The encoded protein is CASSRSGRFNSPLHF.

Comments on this clone: Other nucleotide sequences in the sample specify the same CDR3. The chain combines TRBV28 with TRBJ1-5; 7 nucleotides match TRBD1. V shed 5 bases, J shed 6 bases, and the junction held 4 bases outside the gene matches. Germline lookup yields CDR1 MDHEN and CDR2 SYDVKM. CDR3 length equals 13 residues. The CDR3 sequence: CASSRQGGQPQHF. In nucleotides, the CDR3 is TGTGCCAGCAGTCGACAGGGAGGTCAGCCCCAGCATTTT.

The chain uses TRBV27 and TRBJ2-7; a possible D gene is TRBD2 (6 bases). V lost 4 bases, J lost 2 bases, and 18 bases lay in between. Germline CDR1 and CDR2: MNHEY and SMNVEV (reference sequence). The CDR3 runs to 16 residues. This chain's CDR3 is CASSSNGLRFPYEQYF. As DNA, the CDR3 is TGTGCCAGCAGTTCCAACGGACTACGATTCCCCTACGAGCAGTACTTC.

V is TRBV2 and J is TRBJ2-2; tentative D call: TRBD2 (5 bases). Trimming took off 10 bases at V and 4 bases at J, with 13 bases between the two ends. The CDR3 sequence is 13 residues long. Germline V gene sequence: CDR1 SNHLY, CDR2 FYNNEI. CDR3 nucleotide sequence: TGTGCCACGTATGAGGGTTTCACCGGGGAGCTGTTTTTT. Protein product: CATYEGFTGELFF. Together with reference TRBV2 and TRBJ2-2, the CDR3 gives the full variable domain: EPEVTQTPSHQVTQMGQEVILRCVPISNHLYFYWYRQILGQKVEFLVSFYNNEISEKSEIFDDQFSVERPDGSNFTLKIRSTKLEDSAMYFCATYEGFTGELFFGEGSRLTVL.

The chain links TRBV28 to TRBJ1-2; D possibly corresponds to TRBD1 (5 bases). In germline, CDR1 is MDHEN, CDR2 SYDVKM. V lost 2 bases and J 8 bases, leaving 9 bases between the germline ends. The length of the CDR3 is 12 residues. The chain's CDR3 is CASSLGRVGYTF. The CDR3 nucleotides read TGTGCCAGCAGTTTAGGCAGGGTGGGCTACACCTTC.

With respect to this clone: This sample includes further DNA sequences coding for the same CDR3. The chain carries TRBV10-1 and TRBJ2-7; perhaps TRBD1 as D (6 bases). Between the trimmed V and J ends, which lost 6 bases and 2 bases, there was a span of 11 bases. The length of the CDR3 is 13 residues. From germline, CDR1 is WNHNN and CDR2 SYGVQD (reference sequence). The CDR3 region is CASSPQGPYEQYF. CDR3 sequence (DNA): TGCGCCAGCAGCCCGCAGGGGCCCTACGAGCAGTACTTC.

DNA of the CDR3: TGTGCCAGCTCACCACCGTCTCAGATCTACGAGCAGTACTTC. This sequence encodes CASSPPSQIYEQYF. This rearrangement joins TRBV18 to TRBJ2-7; D not resolved. The CDR3 is 14 amino acids. Germline CDR1 and CDR2: KGHSH and LQKENI. The V gene lost 0 bases and the J gene lost 3 bases, with 9 bases spanning the gap. Together with reference TRBV18 and TRBJ2-7, the CDR3 gives the full variable domain: NAGVMQNPRHLVRRRGQEARLRCSPMKGHSHVYWYRQLPEEGLKFMVYLQKENIIDESGMPKERFSAEFPKEGPSILRIQQVVRGDSAAYFCASSPPSQIYEQYFGPGTRLTVT.

The chain combines TRBV28 with TRBJ2-7; 7 bases are shared with TRBD2. Germline CDR1 and CDR2: MDHEN and SYDVKM. The CDR3 covers 13 residues. The ends lost 8 bases at V and 2 bases at J; junction bases unmatched: 6. The CDR3: CASASSGTYEQYF. The CDR3 nucleotides read TGTGCCAGCGCGTCTAGCGGAACCTACGAGCAGTACTTC.

The chain uses TRBV6-5 and TRBJ2-7, with TRBD2 matching 7 bases. This CDR3 region has 16 residues. With 0 bases clipped from V and 3 bases from J, the junction kept 8 bases outside the gene matches. Germline lookup yields CDR1 MNHEY and CDR2 SVGAGI. The CDR3 reads CASSYSGGNPNYEQYF. CDR3 in DNA: TGTGCCAGCAGTTACTCGGGGGGGAACCCTAACTACGAGCAGTACTTC.

This clone was observed once. The chain is built from TRBV28 and TRBJ2-7, with 7 bases aligning to TRBD1. The junction had 4 bases not matched to a gene; V was cut back by 3 bases and J by 2 bases. CDR3 length: 14 residues. CDR1 and CDR2 (germline): MDHEN, SYDVKM. The CDR3 DNA follows: TGTGCCAGCAGTTTGACAGGGCCACCCTACGAGCAGTACTTC. Translating it yields CASSLTGPPYEQYF.

This chain uses TRBV11-2 with TRBJ2-3, with TRBD2 matching 8 bases. This CDR3 spans 16 amino acids. Germline V lookup: CDR1 SGHAT, CDR2 FQNNGV. Trimming at V came to 1 base and at J to 4 bases, leaving 7 bases not matched to a gene. This CDR3 is CASSLAPGGWADTQYF. The CDR3 nucleotides read TGTGCCAGCAGCTTAGCCCCGGGGGGGTGGGCAGATACGCAGTATTTT.

With regard to this clone: This same CDR3 is encoded by further DNA sequences in the sample. This rearrangement joins TRBV20-1 to TRBJ2-1, with 11 bases matching TRBD2. The germline V gene has CDR1 DFQATT and CDR2 SNEGSKA (reference sequence). The CDR3 totals 14 residues. J lost 3 bases, V lost 6 bases, and 4 bases had no gene match. The CDR3: CSASSGRDYNEQFF. In DNA, the CDR3 is TGCAGTGCAAGTAGCGGGAGGGACTACAATGAGCAGTTCTTC.

The chain recombines TRBV6-2 or TRBV6-3 with TRBJ1-5; D remains unclear. V lost 5 bases and J lost 5, with 13 bases in between. CDR1 and CDR2 from the germline V gene are MNHEY and SVGEGT. CDR3 length equals 14 residues. The CDR3, as DNA: TGTGCCAGCAGTCCCAACCGCTATTATCAGCCCCAGCATTTT. Translation: CASSPNRYYQPQHF.

V gene TRBV19 combines with J gene TRBJ1-2, with D unresolved. The germline CDR1 and CDR2 sequences are LNHDA and SQIVND (reference sequence). Trimming stripped 8 bases from V and 0 bases from J, with 16 bases between. The CDR3 has 15 residues. DNA of the CDR3: TGTGCCAGTGTAGATAACGCCGGGACTAACTATGGCTACACCTTC. This gives the protein CASVDNAGTNYGYTF.

The rearrangement links TRBV7-8 to TRBJ2-7; D is perhaps TRBD2 (6 bases). The CDR3 is 16 residues long. The V and J ends lost 3 bases and 4 bases respectively, with 19 bases between them. Germline values: CDR1 SGHVS, CDR2 FQNEAQ. CDR3 nucleotides: TGTGCCAGCAGCTTGGGGGACTTCCGGGGATGGTACGAGCAGTACTTC. It specifies CASSLGDFRGWYEQYF. Using reference TRBV7-8 and TRBJ2-7 for the parts outside the CDR3, the full variable domain is GAGVSQSPRYKVAKRGQDVALRCDPISGHVSLFWYQQALGQGPEFLTYFQNEAQLDKSGLPSDRFFAERPEGSVSTLKIQRTQQEDSAVYLCASSLGDFRGWYEQYFGPGTRLTVT.